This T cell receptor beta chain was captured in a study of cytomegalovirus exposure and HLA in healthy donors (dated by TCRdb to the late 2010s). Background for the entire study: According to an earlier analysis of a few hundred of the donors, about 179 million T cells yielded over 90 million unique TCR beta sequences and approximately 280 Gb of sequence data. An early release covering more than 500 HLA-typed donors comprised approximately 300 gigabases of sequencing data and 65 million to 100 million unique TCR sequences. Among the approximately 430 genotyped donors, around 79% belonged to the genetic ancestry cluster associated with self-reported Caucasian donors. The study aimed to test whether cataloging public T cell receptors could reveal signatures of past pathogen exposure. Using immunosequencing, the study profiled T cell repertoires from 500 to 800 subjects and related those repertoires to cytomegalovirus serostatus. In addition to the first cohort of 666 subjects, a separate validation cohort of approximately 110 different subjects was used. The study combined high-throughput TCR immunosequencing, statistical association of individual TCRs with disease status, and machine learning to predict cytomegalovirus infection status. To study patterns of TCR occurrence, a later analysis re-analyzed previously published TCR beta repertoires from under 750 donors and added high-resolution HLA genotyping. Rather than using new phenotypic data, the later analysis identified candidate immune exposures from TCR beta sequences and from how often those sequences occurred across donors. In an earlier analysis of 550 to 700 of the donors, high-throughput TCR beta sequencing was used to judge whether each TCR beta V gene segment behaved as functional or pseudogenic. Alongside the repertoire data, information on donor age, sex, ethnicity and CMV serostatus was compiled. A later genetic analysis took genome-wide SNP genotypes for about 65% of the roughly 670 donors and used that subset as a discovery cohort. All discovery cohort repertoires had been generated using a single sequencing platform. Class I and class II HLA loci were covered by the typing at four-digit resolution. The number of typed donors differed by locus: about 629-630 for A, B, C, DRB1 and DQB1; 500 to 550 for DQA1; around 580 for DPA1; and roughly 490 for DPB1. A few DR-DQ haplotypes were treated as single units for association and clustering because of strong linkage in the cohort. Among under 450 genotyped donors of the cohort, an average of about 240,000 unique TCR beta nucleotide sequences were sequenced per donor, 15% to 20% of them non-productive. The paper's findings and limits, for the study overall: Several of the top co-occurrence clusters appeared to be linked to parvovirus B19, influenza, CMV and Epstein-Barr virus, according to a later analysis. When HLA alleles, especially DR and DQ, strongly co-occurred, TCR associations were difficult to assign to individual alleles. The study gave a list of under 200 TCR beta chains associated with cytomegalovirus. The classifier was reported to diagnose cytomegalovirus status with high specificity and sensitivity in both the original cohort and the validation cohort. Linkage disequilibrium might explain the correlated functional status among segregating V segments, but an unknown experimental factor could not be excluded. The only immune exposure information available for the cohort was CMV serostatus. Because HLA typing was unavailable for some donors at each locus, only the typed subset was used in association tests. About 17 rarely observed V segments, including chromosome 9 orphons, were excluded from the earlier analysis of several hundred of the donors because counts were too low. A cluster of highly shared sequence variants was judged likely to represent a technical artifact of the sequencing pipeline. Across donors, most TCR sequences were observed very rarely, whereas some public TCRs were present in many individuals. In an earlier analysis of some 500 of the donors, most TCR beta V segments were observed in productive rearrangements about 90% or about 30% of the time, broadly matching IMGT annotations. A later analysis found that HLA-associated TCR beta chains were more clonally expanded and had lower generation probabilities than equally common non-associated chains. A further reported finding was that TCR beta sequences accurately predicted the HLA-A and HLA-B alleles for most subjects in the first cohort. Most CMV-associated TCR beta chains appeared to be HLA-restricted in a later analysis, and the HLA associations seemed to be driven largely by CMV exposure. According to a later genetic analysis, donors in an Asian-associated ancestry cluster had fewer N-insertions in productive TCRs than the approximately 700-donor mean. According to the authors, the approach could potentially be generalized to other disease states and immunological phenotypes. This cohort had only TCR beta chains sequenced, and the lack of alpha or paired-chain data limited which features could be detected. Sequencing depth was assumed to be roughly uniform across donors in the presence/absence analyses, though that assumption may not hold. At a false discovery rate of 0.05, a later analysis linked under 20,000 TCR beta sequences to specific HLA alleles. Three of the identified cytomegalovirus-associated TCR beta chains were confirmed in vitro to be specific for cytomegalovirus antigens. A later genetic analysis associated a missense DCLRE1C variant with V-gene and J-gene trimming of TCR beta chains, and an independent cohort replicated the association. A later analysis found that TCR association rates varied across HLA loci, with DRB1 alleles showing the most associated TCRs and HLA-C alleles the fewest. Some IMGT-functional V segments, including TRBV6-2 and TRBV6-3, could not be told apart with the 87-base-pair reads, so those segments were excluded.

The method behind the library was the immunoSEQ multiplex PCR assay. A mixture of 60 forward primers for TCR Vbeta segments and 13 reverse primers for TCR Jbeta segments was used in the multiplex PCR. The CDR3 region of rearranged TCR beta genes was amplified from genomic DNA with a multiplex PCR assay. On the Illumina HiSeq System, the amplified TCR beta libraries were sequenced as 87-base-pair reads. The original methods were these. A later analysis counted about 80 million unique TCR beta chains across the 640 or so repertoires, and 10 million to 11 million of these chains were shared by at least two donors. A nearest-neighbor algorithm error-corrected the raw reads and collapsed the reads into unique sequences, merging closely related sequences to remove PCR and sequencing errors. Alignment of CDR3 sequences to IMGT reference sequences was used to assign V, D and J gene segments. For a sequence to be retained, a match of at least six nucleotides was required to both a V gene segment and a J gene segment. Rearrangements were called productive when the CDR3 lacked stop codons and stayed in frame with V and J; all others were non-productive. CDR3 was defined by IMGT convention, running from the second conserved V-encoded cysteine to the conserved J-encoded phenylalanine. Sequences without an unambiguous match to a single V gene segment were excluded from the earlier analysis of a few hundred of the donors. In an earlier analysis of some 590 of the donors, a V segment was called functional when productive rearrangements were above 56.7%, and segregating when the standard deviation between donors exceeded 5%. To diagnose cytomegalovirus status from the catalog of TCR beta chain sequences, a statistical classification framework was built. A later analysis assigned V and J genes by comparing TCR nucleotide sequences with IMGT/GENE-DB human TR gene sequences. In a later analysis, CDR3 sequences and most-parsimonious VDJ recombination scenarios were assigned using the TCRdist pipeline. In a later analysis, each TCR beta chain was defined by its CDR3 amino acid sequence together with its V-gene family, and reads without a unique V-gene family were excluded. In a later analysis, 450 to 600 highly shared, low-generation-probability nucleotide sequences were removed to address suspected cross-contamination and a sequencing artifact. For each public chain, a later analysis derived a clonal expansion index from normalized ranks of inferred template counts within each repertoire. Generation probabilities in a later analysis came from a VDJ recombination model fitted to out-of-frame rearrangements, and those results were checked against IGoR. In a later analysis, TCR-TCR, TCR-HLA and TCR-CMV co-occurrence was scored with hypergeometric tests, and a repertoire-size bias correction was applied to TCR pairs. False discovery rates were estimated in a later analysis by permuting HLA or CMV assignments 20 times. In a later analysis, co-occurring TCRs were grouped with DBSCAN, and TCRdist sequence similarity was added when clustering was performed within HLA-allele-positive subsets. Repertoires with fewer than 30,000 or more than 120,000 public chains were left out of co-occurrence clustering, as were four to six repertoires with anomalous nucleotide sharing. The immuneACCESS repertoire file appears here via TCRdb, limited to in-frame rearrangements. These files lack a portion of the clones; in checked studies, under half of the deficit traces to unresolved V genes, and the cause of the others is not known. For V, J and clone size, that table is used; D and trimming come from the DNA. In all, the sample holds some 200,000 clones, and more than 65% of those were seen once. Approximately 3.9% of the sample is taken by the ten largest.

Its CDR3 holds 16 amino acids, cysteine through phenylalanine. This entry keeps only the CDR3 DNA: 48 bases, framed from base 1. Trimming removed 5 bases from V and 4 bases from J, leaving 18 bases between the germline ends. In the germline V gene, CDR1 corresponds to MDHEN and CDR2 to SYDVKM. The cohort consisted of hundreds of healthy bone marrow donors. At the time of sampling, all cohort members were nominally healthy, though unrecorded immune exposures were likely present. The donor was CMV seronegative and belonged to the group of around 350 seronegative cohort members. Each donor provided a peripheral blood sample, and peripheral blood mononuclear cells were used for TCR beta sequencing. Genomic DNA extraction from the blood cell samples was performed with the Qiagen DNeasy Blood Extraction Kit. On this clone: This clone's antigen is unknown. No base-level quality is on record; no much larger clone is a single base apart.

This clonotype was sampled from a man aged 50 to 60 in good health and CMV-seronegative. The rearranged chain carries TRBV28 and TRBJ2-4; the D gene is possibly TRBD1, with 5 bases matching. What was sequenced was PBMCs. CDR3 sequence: CASSLPDKLRKNIQYF. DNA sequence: TGTGCCAGCAGTCTACCGGACAAGTTAAGGAAAAACATTCAGTACTTC.